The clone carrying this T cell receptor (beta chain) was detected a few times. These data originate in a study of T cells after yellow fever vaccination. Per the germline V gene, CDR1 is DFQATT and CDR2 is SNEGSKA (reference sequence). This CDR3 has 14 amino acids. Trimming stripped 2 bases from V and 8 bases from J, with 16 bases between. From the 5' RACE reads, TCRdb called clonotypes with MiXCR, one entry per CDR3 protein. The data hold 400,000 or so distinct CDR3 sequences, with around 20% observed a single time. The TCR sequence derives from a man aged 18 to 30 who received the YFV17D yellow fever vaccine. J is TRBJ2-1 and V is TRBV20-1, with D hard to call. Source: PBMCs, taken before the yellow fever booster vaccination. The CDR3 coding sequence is TGCAGTGCTAGAAAGGTTCGAGTTCACTATGAGCAGTTCTTC. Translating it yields CSARKVRVHYEQFF.